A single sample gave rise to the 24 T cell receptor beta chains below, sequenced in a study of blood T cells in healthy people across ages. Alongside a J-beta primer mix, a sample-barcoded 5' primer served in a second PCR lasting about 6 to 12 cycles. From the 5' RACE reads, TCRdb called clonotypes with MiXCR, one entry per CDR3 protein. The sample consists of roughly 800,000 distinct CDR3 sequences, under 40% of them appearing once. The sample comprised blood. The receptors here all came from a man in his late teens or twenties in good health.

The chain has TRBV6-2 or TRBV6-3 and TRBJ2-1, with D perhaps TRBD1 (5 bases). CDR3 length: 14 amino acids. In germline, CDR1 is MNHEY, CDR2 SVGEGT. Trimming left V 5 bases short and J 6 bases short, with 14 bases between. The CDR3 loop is CASSLSSGPNEQFF. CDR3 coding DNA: TGTGCCAGCAGTCTCTCTTCAGGGCCCAATGAGCAGTTCTTC.

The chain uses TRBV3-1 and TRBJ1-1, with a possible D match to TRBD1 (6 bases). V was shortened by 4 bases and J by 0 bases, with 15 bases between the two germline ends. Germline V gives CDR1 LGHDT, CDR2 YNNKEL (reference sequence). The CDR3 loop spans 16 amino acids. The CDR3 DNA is TGTGCCAGCAGCCTTCTGGACAGCGGGGTGAACACTGAAGCTTTCTTT. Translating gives CASSLLDSGVNTEAFF.

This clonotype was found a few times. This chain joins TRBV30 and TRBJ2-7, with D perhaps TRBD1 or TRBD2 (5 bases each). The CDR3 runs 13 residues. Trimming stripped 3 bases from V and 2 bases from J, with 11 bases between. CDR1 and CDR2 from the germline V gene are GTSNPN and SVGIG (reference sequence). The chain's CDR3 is CAWSAGTPYEQYF. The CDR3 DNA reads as TGTGCCTGGAGCGCCGGGACCCCCTACGAGCAGTACTTC. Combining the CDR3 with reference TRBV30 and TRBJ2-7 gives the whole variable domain SQTIHQWPATLVQPVGSPLSLECTVEGTSNPNLYWYRQAAGRGLQLLFYSVGIGQISSEVPQNLSASRPQDRQFILSSKKLLLSDSGFYLCAWSAGTPYEQYFGPGTRLTVT.

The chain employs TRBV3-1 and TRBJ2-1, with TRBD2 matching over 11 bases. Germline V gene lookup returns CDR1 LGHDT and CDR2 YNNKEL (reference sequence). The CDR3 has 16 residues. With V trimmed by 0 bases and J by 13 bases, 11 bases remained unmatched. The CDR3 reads CASSQDLAGGEETQFF. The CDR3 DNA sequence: TGTGCCAGCAGCCAAGATCTAGCGGGGGGTGAAGAGACCCAGTTCTTC.

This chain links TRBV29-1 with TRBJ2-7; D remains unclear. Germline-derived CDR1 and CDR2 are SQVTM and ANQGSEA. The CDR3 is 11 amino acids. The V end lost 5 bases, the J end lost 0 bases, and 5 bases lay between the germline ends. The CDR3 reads CSVWTSYEQYF. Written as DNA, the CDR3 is TGCAGCGTTTGGACCTCCTACGAGCAGTACTTC.

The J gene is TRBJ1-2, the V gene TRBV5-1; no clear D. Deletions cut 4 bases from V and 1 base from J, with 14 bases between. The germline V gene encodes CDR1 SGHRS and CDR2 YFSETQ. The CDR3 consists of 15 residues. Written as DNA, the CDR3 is TGCGCCAGCAGCCCCGCCGCGTCACATAACTATGGCTACACCTTC. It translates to CASSPAASHNYGYTF. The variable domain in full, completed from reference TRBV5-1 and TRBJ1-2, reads KAGVTQTPRYLIKTRGQQVTLSCSPISGHRSVSWYQQTPGQGLQFLFEYFSETQRNKGNFPGRFSGRQFSNSRSEMNVSTLELGDSALYLCASSPAASHNYGYTFGSGTRLTVV.

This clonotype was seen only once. The CDR3 loop is CATSRGGRHNEQFF. CDR3 nucleotide sequence: TGTGCCACCAGCAGAGGGGGCCGCCACAATGAGCAGTTCTTC. This sequence joins TRBV15 and TRBJ2-1, with D perhaps matching TRBD1 (5 bases). This CDR3 comprises 14 residues. Germline V gene lookup returns CDR1 LNHNV and CDR2 YYDKDF (reference sequence). The ends were cut back, 1 base at V and 5 bases at J, with 9 bases in the middle. The whole variable domain, remainder taken from reference TRBV15 and TRBJ2-1, is DAMVIQNPRYQVTQFGKPVTLSCSQTLNHNVMYWYQQKSSQAPKLLFHYYDKDFNNEADTPDNFQSRRPNTSFCFLDIRSPGLGDTAMYLCATSRGGRHNEQFFGPGTRLTVL.

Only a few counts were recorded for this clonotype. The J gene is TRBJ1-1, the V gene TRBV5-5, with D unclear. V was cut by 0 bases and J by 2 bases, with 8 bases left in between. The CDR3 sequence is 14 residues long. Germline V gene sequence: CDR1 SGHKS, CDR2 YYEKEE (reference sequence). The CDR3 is CASSLAITNTEAFF. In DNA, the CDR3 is TGTGCCAGCAGCTTGGCCATAACTAACACTGAAGCTTTCTTT.

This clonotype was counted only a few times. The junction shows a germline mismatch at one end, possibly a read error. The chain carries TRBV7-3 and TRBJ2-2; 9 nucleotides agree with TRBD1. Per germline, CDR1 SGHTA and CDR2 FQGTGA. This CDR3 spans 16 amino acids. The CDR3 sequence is CASSLTRDRVAGDLFF. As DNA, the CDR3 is TGTGCCAGCAGCTTAACGAGGGACAGGGTCGCCGGGGATCTGTTTTTT. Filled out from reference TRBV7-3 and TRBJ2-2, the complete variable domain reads GAGVSQTPSNKVTEKGKYVELRCDPISGHTALYWYRQSLGQGPEFLIYFQGTGAADDSGLPNDRFFAVRPEGSVSTLKIQRTERGDSAVYLCASSLTRDRVAGDLFFGEGSRLTVL.

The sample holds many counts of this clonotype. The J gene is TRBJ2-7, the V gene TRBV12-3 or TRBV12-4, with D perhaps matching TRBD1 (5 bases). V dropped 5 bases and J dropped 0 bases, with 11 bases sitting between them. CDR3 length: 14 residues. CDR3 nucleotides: TGTGCCAGCAGTCCCCGACAGCTCTCCTACGAGCAGTACTTC. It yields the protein CASSPRQLSYEQYF.

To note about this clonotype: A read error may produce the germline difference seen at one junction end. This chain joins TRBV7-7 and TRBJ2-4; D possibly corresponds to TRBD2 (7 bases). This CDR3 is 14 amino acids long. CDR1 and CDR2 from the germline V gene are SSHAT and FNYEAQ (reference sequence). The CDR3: CASSPRGPKNSQYF. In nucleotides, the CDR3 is TGTGCCAGCAGCCCGCGGGGGCCCAAAAACAGTCAGTACTTC.

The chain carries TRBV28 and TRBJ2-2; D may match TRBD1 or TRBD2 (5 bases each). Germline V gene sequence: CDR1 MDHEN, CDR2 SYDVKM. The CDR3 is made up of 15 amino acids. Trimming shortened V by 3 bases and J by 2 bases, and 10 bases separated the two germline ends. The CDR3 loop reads CASSFRGDNTGELFF. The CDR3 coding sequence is TGTGCCAGCAGTTTCAGAGGGGACAACACCGGGGAGCTGTTTTTT.

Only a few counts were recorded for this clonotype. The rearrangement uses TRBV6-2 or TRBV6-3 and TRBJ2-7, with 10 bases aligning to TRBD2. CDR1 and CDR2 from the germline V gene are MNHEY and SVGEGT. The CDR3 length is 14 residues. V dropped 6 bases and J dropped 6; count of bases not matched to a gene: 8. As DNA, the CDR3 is TGTGCCAGCAGGACGAGCGGGGGGGCTTGCGAGCAGTACTTC. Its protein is CASRTSGGACEQYF.

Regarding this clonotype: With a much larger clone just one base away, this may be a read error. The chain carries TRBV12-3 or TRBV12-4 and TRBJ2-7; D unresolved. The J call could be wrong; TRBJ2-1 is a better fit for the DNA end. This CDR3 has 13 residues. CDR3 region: CASSLSINDGQFF. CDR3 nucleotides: TGTGCCAGCAGCCTAAGTATAAACGATGGGCAGTTCTTC.

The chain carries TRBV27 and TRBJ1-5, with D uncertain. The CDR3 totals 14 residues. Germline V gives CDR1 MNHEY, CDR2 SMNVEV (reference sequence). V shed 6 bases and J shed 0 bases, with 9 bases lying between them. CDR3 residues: CASRGGSSNQPQHF. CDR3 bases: TGTGCCAGCAGAGGAGGGAGTAGCAATCAGCCCCAGCATTTT.

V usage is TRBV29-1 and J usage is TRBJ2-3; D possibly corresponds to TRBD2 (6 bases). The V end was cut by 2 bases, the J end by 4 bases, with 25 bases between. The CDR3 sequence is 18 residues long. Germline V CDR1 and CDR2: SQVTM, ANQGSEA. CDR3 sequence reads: CSVELAGFFPYGSDTQYF. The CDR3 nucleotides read TGCAGCGTTGAATTGGCGGGATTTTTCCCTTATGGCTCAGATACGCAGTATTTT.

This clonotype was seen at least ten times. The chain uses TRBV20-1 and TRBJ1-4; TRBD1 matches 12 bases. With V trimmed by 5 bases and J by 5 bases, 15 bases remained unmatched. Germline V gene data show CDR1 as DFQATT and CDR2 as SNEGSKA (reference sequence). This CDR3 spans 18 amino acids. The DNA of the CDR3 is TGCAGTGCTCGCACTCCCGGGACAGGGGGCTCCTTAAATGAAAAACTGTTTTTT. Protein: CSARTPGTGGSLNEKLFF.

CDR3: CASSDRTGLSGANVLTF. CDR3 coding DNA: TGTGCCAGCAGCGACCGGACGGGACTCTCTGGGGCCAACGTCCTGACTTTC. The chain uses TRBV7-9 and TRBJ2-6, with D perhaps TRBD2 (6 bases). Trimming took off 5 bases at V and 0 bases at J, with 14 bases between the two ends. The CDR3 is 17 residues long. CDR1 SEHNR and CDR2 FQNEAQ come from the germline V gene (reference sequence).

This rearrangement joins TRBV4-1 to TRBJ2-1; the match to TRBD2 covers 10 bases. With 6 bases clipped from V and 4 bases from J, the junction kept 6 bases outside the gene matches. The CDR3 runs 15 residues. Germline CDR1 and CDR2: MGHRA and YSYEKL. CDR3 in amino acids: CASRSSGGSYNEQFF. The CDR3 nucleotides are TGCGCCAGCAGGTCTAGCGGGGGATCTTACAATGAGCAGTTCTTC.

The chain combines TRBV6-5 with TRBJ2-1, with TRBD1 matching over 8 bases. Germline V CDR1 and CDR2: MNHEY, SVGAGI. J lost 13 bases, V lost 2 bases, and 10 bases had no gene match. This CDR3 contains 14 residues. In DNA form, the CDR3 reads TGTGCCAGCAGTTACGGCAGGGGGCAAGAGACCCAGTTCTTC. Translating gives CASSYGRGQETQFF.

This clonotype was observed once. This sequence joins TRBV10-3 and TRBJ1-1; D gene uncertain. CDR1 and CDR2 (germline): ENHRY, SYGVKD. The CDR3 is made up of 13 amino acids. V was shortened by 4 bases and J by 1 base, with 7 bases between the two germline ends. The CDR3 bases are TGTGCCATCAGTGGGACGGCGAACACTGAAGCTTTCTTT. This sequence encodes CAISGTANTEAFF.

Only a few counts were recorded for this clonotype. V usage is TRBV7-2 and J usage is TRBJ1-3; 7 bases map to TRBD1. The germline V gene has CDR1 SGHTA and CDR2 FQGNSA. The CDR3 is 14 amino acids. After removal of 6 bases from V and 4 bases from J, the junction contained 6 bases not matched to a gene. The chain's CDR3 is CASREQGLGNTIYF. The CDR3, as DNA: TGTGCCAGCAGGGAACAGGGGTTGGGAAACACCATATATTTT. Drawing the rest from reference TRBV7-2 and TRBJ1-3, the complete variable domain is GAGVSQSPSNKVTEKGKDVELRCDPISGHTALYWYRQSLGQGLEFLIYFQGNSAPDKSGLPSDRFSAERTGGSVSTLTIQRTQQEDSAVYLCASREQGLGNTIYFGEGSWLTVV.

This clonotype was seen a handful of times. The CDR3, as DNA: TGTGCCAGCAGTGAACCGGGACAAGGTTACAATGAGCAGTTCTTC. It yields the protein CASSEPGQGYNEQFF. The chain couples TRBV28 to TRBJ2-1; D may be TRBD1 (6 bases). Trimming removed 5 bases from V and 4 bases from J, with 15 bases in between. This CDR3 contains 15 residues. Germline assignment: CDR1 MDHEN and CDR2 SYDVKM.

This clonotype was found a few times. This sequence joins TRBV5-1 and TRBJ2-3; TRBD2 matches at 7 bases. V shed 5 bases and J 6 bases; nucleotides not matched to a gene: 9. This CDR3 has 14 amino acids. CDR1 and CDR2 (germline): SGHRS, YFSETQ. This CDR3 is CASSVGLPRDTQYF. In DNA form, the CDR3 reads TGCGCCAGCAGTGTGGGACTACCGCGGGATACGCAGTATTTT.